These 12 T cell receptor beta chains were all obtained from the same sample, sequenced in a study of cytomegalovirus exposure and HLA in healthy donors. The PCR had 60 Vbeta and 13 Jbeta primers. Only in-frame clones appear in the TCRdb table, and some are missing; sequencing was by immunoSEQ multiplex PCR. Here the sample spans over 75,000 clones, roughly four fifths being singletons. Sequences were obtained from PBMCs. All receptors come from a man younger than 40 in good health and CMV-seropositive.

The rearrangement links TRBV7-8 to TRBJ2-7, with D possibly matching TRBD2 (5 bases). V was cut by 4 bases and J by 2 bases, with 12 bases left in between. CDR1 and CDR2 from the germline V gene are SGHVS and FQNEAQ. The CDR3 has 14 amino acids. CDR3 DNA: TGTGCCAGCAGCTCTTCCGGGGTCCCCTACGAGCAGTACTTC. Its translation: CASSSSGVPYEQYF.

This clone has more than one count but fewer than ten. The rearrangement joins TRBV2 to TRBJ2-1, with D tentatively TRBD1 (7 bases). CDR3 size: 14 residues. The V end lost 7 bases, the J end lost 3 bases, and 13 bases lay between the germline ends. CDR1 is SNHLY and CDR2 is FYNNEI in the germline V gene. CDR3 sequence reads: CASTEQGGYNEQFF. In DNA, the CDR3 is TGTGCCAGCACCGAGCAGGGGGGCTACAATGAGCAGTTCTTC.

This clone came up once. The chain employs TRBV7-9 and TRBJ2-2; maybe TRBD1 (6 bases). Germline V gene data show CDR1 as SEHNR and CDR2 as FQNEAQ (reference sequence). CDR3 length: 15 amino acids. Trimming shortened V by 3 bases and J by 0 bases, and 8 bases separated the two germline ends. The CDR3 coding sequence is TGTGCCAGCAGCTTTCGACAGGCGAACACCGGGGAGCTGTTTTTT. This codes for CASSFRQANTGELFF. Drawing the rest from reference TRBV7-9 and TRBJ2-2, the complete variable domain is DTGVSQNPRHKITKRGQNVTFRCDPISEHNRLYWYRQTLGQGPEFLTYFQNEAQLEKSRLLSDRFSAERPKGSFSTLEIQRTEQGDSAMYLCASSFRQANTGELFFGEGSRLTVL.

V is TRBV6-1 and J is TRBJ1-1, with 8 nucleotides matching TRBD1. Germline lookup yields CDR1 MNHNS and CDR2 SASEGT. V trimming: 11 bases; J trimming: 3 bases; junction bases outside the gene matches: 8. The CDR3 length is 13 residues. The CDR3 DNA reads TGTGCCGGGGGGACAGGAATCTACACTGAAGCTTTCTTT. Residues: CAGGTGIYTEAFF.

This clone was detected only a few times. The genes are TRBV29-1 and TRBJ2-5, with 7 bases fitting TRBD2. V gave up 6 bases and J gave up 5 bases; unmatched junction bases: 18. This CDR3 comprises 16 residues. CDR1 is SQVTM, CDR2 ANQGSEA, per germline. CDR3 DNA sequence: TGCAGCGTCGACTGGGGGGGAGGGCCCTCATGGGAGACCCAGTACTTC. Translated: CSVDWGGGPSWETQYF.

The chain has TRBV7-2 and TRBJ1-5, with 9 bases identical to TRBD1. V shed 5 bases, J shed 6 bases, and the junction held 8 bases outside the gene matches. Germline V gene lookup returns CDR1 SGHTA and CDR2 FQGNSA. CDR3 length equals 15 residues. The CDR3 DNA reads as TGTGCCAGCAGCGCGTACAGGGGGCCCGGTCAGCCCCAGCATTTT. The encoded protein is CASSAYRGPGQPQHF. Full variable domain (outside the CDR3, taken from reference TRBV7-2 and TRBJ1-5): GAGVSQSPSNKVTEKGKDVELRCDPISGHTALYWYRQSLGQGLEFLIYFQGNSAPDKSGLPSDRFSAERTGGSVSTLTIQRTQQEDSAVYLCASSAYRGPGQPQHFGDGTRLSIL.

This chain uses TRBV28 with TRBJ2-3; 9 bases map to TRBD2. Germline assignment: CDR1 MDHEN and CDR2 SYDVKM. CDR3 length: 16 residues. V trimming: 5 bases; J trimming: 2 bases; junction bases outside the gene matches: 8. For the CDR3, the DNA is TGTGCCAGCAGTCCCCAGACTAGCGGAACCACAGATACGCAGTATTTT. Its protein is CASSPQTSGTTDTQYF.

The CDR3 spells CASRVQNEKLFF. The CDR3 nucleotides are TGTGCCAGCAGGGTTCAGAATGAAAAACTGTTTTTT. The chain has TRBV2 and TRBJ1-4; no clear D gene. CDR1 and CDR2 (germline): SNHLY, FYNNEI. The CDR3 runs 12 residues. V was cut by 6 bases and J by 5 bases, with 7 bases left in between.

V gene TRBV11-2 combines with J gene TRBJ2-7; a weak D match, TRBD1 (5 bases). V gave up 5 bases and J gave up 4 bases, with 18 bases separating them. Germline CDR1 reads SGHAT; CDR2 reads FQNNGV. The CDR3 totals 15 residues. The CDR3 here is CASSPVRGRRYEQYF. The DNA for the CDR3 is TGTGCCAGCAGCCCAGTTAGGGGAAGAAGGTACGAGCAGTACTTC.

This chain connects TRBV9 to TRBJ2-1; 10 nucleotides line up with TRBD2. CDR3 length equals 16 residues. The germline CDR1 and CDR2 sequences are SGDLS and YYNGEE. V dropped 4 bases and J dropped 2; count of bases not matched to a gene: 6. CDR3 bases: TGTGCCAGCAGCCCTCTAGCGGGAGACCCCTACAATGAGCAGTTCTTC. Translated: CASSPLAGDPYNEQFF.

The V call is TRBV5-1, the J call TRBJ2-7; TRBD1 might be the D (8 bases). Trimming took off 2 bases at V and 8 bases at J, with 17 bases between the two ends. There are 14 residues in the CDR3. The germline CDR1 and CDR2 sequences are SGHRS and YFSETQ. The CDR3 coding sequence is TGCGCCAGCAGCTTAGGACAGGGACTACGCAAGCAGTACTTC. Amino acid sequence: CASSLGQGLRKQYF. Drawing the rest from reference TRBV5-1 and TRBJ2-7, the complete variable domain is KAGVTQTPRYLIKTRGQQVTLSCSPISGHRSVSWYQQTPGQGLQFLFEYFSETQRNKGNFPGRFSGRQFSNSRSEMNVSTLELGDSALYLCASSLGQGLRKQYFGPGTRLTVT.

The chain has TRBV29-1 and TRBJ1-1; D remains unclear. There are 12 residues in the CDR3. V lost 6 bases and J lost 1, with 9 bases in between. Germline loops: CDR1 SQVTM, CDR2 ANQGSEA. The CDR3, as DNA: TGCAGCGTGAGATATGGGAACACTGAAGCTTTCTTT. Protein sequence: CSVRYGNTEAFF.